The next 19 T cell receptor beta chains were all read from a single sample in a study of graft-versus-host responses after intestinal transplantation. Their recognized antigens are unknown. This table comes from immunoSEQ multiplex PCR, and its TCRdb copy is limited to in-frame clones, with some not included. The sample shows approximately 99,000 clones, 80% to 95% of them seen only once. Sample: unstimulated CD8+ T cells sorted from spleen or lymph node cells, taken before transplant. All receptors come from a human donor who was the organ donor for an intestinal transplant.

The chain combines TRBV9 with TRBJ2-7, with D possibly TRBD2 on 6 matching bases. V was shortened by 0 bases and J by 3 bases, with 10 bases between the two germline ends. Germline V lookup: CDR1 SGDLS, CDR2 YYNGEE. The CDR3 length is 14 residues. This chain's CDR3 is CASSVGSSGYEQYF. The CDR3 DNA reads TGTGCCAGCAGCGTAGGCAGTAGCGGCTACGAGCAGTACTTC.

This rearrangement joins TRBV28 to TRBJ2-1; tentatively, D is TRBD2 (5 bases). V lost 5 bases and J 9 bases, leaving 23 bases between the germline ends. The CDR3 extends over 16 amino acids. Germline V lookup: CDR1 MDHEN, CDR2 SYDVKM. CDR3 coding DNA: TGTGCCAGCAGTCTCCACCGGGAACAGACATCGTTTGAGCAGTTCTTC. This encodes CASSLHREQTSFEQFF.

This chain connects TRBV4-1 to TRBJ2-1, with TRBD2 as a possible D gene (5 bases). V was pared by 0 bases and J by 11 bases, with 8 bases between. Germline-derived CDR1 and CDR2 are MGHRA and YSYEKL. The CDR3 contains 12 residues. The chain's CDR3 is CASSQEGLKQFF. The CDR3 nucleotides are TGCGCCAGCAGCCAAGAAGGACTGAAGCAGTTCTTC.

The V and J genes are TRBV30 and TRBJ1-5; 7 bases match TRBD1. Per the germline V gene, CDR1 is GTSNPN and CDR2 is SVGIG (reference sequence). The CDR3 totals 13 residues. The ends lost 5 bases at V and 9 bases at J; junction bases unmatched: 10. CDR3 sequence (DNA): TGTGCCTGGGGTGATGACAGGGATCGGCCCCAGCATTTT. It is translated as CAWGDDRDRPQHF.

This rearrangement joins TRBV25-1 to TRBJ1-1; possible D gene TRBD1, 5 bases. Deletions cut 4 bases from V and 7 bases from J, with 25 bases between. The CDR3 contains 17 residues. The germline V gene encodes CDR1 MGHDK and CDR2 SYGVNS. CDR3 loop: CASSGAGRFSIFLEAFF. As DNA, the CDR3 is TGTGCCAGCAGTGGAGCGGGACGATTTTCGATATTCCTTGAAGCTTTCTTT.

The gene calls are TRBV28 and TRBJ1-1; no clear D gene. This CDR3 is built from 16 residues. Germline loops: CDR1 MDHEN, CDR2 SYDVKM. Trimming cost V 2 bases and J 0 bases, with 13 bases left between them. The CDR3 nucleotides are TGTGCCAGCAGTTTAGGTATTCAGAGGATGAACACTGAAGCTTTCTTT. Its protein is CASSLGIQRMNTEAFF.

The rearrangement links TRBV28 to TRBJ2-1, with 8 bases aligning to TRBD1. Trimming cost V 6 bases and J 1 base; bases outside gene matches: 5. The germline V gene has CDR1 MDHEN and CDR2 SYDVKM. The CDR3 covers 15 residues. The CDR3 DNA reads TGTGCCAGCAGGCCAGACAGGGGTTCCTACAATGAGCAGTTCTTC. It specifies CASRPDRGSYNEQFF.

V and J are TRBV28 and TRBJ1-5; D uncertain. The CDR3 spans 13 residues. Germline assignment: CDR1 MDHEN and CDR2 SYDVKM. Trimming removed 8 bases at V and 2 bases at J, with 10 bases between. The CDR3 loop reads CASSWGGNQPQHF. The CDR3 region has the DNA TGTGCCAGCTCTTGGGGAGGCAATCAGCCCCAGCATTTT.

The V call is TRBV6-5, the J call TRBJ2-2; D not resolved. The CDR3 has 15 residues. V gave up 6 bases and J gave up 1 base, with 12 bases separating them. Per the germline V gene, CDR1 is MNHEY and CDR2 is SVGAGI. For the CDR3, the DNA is TGTGCCAGCAGAGATGTTGCAGGGAACACCGGGGAGCTGTTTTTT. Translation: CASRDVAGNTGELFF.

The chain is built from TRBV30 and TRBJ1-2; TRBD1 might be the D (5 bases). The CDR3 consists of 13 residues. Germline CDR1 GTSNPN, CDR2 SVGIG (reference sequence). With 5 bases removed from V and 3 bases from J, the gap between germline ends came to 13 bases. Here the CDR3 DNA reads TGTGCCTGGTCCCGGGACTCCCACTATGGCTACACCTTC. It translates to CAWSRDSHYGYTF.

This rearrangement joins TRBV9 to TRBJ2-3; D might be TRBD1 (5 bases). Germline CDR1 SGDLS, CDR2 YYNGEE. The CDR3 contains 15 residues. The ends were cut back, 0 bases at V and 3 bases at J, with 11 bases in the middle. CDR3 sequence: CASSVEGRSTDTQYF. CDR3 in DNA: TGTGCCAGCAGCGTAGAGGGGCGGAGTACAGATACGCAGTATTTT. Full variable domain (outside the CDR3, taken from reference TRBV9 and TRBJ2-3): DSGVTQTPKHLITATGQRVTLRCSPRSGDLSVYWYQQSLDQGLQFLIQYYNGEERAKGNILERFSAQQFPDLHSELNLSSLELGDSALYFCASSVEGRSTDTQYFGPGTRLTVL.

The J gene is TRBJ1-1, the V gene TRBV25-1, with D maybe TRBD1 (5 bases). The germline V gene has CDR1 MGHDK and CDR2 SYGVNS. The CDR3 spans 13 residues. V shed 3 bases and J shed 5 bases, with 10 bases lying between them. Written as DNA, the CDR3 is TGTGCCAGCAGTGATCATCAGGGAACTGAAGCTTTCTTT. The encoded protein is CASSDHQGTEAFF. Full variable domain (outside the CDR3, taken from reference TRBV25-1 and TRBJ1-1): EADIYQTPRYLVIGTGKKITLECSQTMGHDKMYWYQQDPGMELHLIHYSYGVNSTEKGDLSSESTVSRIRTEHFPLTLESARPSHTSQYLCASSDHQGTEAFFGQGTRLTVV.

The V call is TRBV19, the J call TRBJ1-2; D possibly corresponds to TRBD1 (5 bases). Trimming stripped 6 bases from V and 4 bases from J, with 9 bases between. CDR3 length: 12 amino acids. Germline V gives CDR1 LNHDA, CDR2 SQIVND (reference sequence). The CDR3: CASSGGVYGYTF. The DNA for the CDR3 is TGTGCCAGTAGCGGAGGGGTCTATGGCTACACCTTC.

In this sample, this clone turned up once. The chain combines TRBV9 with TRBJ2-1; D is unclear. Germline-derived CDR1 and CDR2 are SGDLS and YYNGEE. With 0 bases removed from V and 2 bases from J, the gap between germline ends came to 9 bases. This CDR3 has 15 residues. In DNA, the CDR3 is TGTGCCAGCAGCGTAGAGGAGTACCCCTACAATGAGCAGTTCTTC. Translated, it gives CASSVEEYPYNEQFF.

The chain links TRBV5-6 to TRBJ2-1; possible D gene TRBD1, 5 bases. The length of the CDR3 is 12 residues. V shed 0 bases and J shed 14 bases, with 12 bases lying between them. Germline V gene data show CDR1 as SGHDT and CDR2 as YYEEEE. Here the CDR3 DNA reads TGTGCCAGCAGCTTGGGCACAGGTCCGGAGTTCTTC. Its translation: CASSLGTGPEFF.

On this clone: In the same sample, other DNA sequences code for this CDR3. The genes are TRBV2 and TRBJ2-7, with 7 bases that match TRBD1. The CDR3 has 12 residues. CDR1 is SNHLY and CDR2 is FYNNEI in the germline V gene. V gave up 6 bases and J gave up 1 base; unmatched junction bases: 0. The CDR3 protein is CASRDRSYEQYF. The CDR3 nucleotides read TGTGCCAGCAGGGACAGGTCCTACGAGCAGTACTTC.

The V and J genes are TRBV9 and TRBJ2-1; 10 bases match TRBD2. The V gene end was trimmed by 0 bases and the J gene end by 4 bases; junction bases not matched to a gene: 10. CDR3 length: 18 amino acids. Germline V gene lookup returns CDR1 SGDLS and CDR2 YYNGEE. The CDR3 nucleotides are TGTGCCAGCAGCGTAGCTAGCGGGAGCGGGTTTTCTTACAATGAGCAGTTCTTC. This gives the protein CASSVASGSGFSYNEQFF.

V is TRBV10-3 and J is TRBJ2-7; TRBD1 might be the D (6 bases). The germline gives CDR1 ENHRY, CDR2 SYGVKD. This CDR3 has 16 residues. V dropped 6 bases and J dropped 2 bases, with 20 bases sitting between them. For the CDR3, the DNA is TGTGCCATCAGAAACCTCCGGGACATTAATCCCTACGAGCAGTACTTC. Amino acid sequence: CAIRNLRDINPYEQYF.

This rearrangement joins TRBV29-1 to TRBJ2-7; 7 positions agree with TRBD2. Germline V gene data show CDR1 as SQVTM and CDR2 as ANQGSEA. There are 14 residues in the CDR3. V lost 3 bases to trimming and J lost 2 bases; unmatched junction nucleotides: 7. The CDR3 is CSVEGGGIPYEQYF. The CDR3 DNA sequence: TGCAGCGTTGAGGGGGGGGGTATCCCCTACGAGCAGTACTTC.